This T cell receptor beta chain was found in a study of beta chain features in type 1 diabetes. Of the isolated RNA, all was reverse transcribed, and so the sequenced material was expressed TCRB transcripts. The read count averaged around 3.6 million across naive, central memory and regulatory T cell samples. Sequenced by immunoSEQ multiplex PCR; TCRdb stores in-frame clones only, minus some. The sample yields about 240,000 clones, approximately 15% seen once. Germline loops: CDR1 SGHRS, CDR2 YFSETQ. The CDR3 has 12 residues. The V gene lost 2 bases and the J gene lost 7 bases, with 7 bases spanning the gap. The table lists this clone with a few counts. The antigen is undetermined. Cells sorted by CD45RO/CCR7/CD25/CD127/CD95/CD27 comprised CD4+ naive, central memory, regulatory and stem cell-like memory cells. The purity of all sorted populations exceeded 98%. Study-level results: Among all four CD4+ subsets, Type 1 diabetes patients had TCRB CDR3s that were moderately but significantly shorter.

The gene calls are TRBV5-1 and TRBJ2-1; possibly TRBD2 for D (6 bases). The receptor was derived from a man aged 25 to 40 with type 1 diabetes. The sample comprised naive CD4+ T cells from blood. The CDR3 region has the DNA TGCGCCAGCAGCTTTGGGAGGAATGAGCAGTTCTTC. It specifies CASSFGRNEQFF. Full variable domain (remainder filled in from reference TRBV5-1 and TRBJ2-1): KAGVTQTPRYLIKTRGQQVTLSCSPISGHRSVSWYQQTPGQGLQFLFEYFSETQRNKGNFPGRFSGRQFSNSRSEMNVSTLELGDSALYLCASSFGRNEQFFGPGTRLTVL.